The T cell receptor (beta chain) described here comes from a study of tumor-infiltrating lymphocytes in primary liver carcinoma. Study summary: Every sample contained roughly 3.5 to 8 million productive TCRbeta reads, and these numbers were similar from one tissue type to another. Study observations and caveats: Representation across all five tumor regions was limited to only about 7-25% of top clones.

CDR1 SQVTM and CDR2 ANQGSEA come from the germline V gene. The CDR3 contains 11 residues. As to this clonotype: Its antigen remains unidentified. One junction end does not reproduce the germline sequence, and a read error may be involved.

A primer in the constant region served to generate TCR beta cDNA from roughly 520 ng of total RNA. For TCR beta, libraries were produced by three nested multiplex PCR rounds using slightly modified ARM-PCR. TRBV1-TRBV30 forward primers and a C-beta reverse primer were used in the first two PCR rounds, which each ran for around 10 cycles. In TCRdb, the multiplex PCR reads were re-called with MiXCR into one record per CDR3 protein. The sample lists about 54,000 distinct CDR3 sequences, about 68% occurring once. Co-extraction yielded RNA and DNA from around 20-30 mg of unsorted bulk tissue. The patients lived with chronic HBV infection and had not yet received any treatment. Five separate regions were sampled from each tumor.

V usage is TRBV29-1 and J usage is TRBJ2-7, with a tentative D call TRBD2 (6 bases). The sequence derives from a man aged 40-49 years with primary liver carcinoma and hepatitis B virus infection. Input material: liver tumor tissue from sampling region 2. Subset denoted: tumor region T2, inferior pole. The CDR3 DNA reads TGCAACGGAGGGGTTGCCTACGAGCAATACTTC. It codes for CNGGVAYEQYF.